This note documents a single T cell receptor (beta chain) sequence. Its binding antigen is unknown. Per-base qualities were not stored, and no clone one base away is much larger. Library generation was performed with the immunoSEQ multiplex PCR assay. A mixture of 60 forward primers for TCR Vbeta segments and 13 reverse primers for TCR Jbeta segments was used in the multiplex PCR. The CDR3 region of rearranged TCR beta genes was amplified from genomic DNA by a multiplex PCR assay. The amplified TCR beta libraries were sequenced on the Illumina HiSeq System as 87-base-pair reads. Turning to the authors' computational methods: A later analysis counted approximately 76 million unique TCR beta chains across the 690 or so repertoires, and approximately 11 million of these chains were shared by at least two donors. A nearest-neighbor algorithm error-corrected the raw reads and collapsed the reads into unique sequences, merging closely related sequences to remove PCR and sequencing errors. To assign V, D and J gene segments, CDR3 sequences were aligned to IMGT reference sequences. Each retained sequence needed at least a six-nucleotide match to both a V gene segment and a J gene segment. Rearrangements were called productive when the CDR3 lacked stop codons and stayed in frame with V and J; all others were non-productive. CDR3 was defined according to IMGT convention as the region running from the second conserved V-encoded cysteine to the conserved J-encoded phenylalanine. The earlier analysis of more than 450 of the donors excluded sequences that lacked an unambiguous match to a single V gene segment. An earlier analysis of about 590 of the donors classified V segments as functional when productive rearrangements were above 56.7% and as segregating when the standard deviation between donors was above 5%. A statistical classification framework was built for diagnosing cytomegalovirus status from the catalog of TCR beta chain sequences. V and J gene assignment, in a later analysis, came from comparing TCR nucleotide sequences with IMGT/GENE-DB human TR gene sequences. A later analysis assigned CDR3 sequences and most-parsimonious VDJ recombination scenarios with the TCRdist pipeline. In a later analysis, each TCR beta chain was defined by its CDR3 amino acid sequence together with its V-gene family, and reads lacking a unique V-gene family were excluded. To address suspected cross-contamination and a sequencing artifact, a later analysis removed 450 to 700 highly shared, low-generation-probability nucleotide sequences. A later analysis calculated a clonal expansion index for each public chain from normalized within-repertoire ranks of inferred template counts. In a later analysis, generation probabilities were computed using a VDJ recombination model fitted to out-of-frame rearrangements, and the results were checked against IGoR. In a later analysis, hypergeometric tests were used to score TCR-TCR, TCR-HLA and TCR-CMV co-occurrence, with a repertoire-size bias correction applied to TCR pairs. False discovery rates were estimated in a later analysis by permuting HLA or CMV assignments 20 times. A later analysis grouped co-occurring TCRs with DBSCAN, adding TCRdist sequence similarity when clustering within HLA-allele-positive subsets. Repertoires with fewer than 30,000 or more than 120,000 public chains, plus five repertoires with anomalous nucleotide sharing, were excluded from co-occurrence clustering. The source is immuneACCESS, and TCRdb retained only in-frame sequences with V and J called. Part of the clones is not carried over; for the studies checked, unresolved V genes explain less than half of this, and the remainder is unexplained. V and J calls and clone size follow that table, whereas D and trimming were derived from the DNA. This sample lists 97,000 or so clones; under 75% were detected once. The ten top clones hold 2.5% of the sample.

This sample is part of a study of cytomegalovirus exposure and HLA in healthy donors (TCRdb year 2017). About the investigation overall: An earlier analysis of some 620 of the donors reported 276 Gb of sequence data and 95 million to 130 million unique TCR beta sequences obtained from approximately 180 million T cells. Roughly 290 gigabases of sequencing data and roughly 80 million unique TCR sequences made up an early release that covered under 750 HLA-typed donors. Among the roughly 400 genotyped donors, approximately 81% belonged to the genetic ancestry cluster associated with self-reported Caucasian donors. The study aimed to test whether signatures of past pathogen exposure could be identified by cataloging public T cell receptors. The T cell repertoires of some 700 subjects were profiled by immunosequencing and related to cytomegalovirus serostatus. A separate validation cohort of roughly 130 different subjects was used in addition to the 666-subject first cohort. To predict cytomegalovirus infection status, the study combined high-throughput TCR immunosequencing, statistical association of individual TCRs with disease status, and machine learning. To study patterns of TCR occurrence, a later analysis re-analyzed previously published TCR beta repertoires from 700 or so donors and added high-resolution HLA genotyping. Rather than drawing on any new phenotypic data, the later analysis identified candidate immune exposures from TCR beta sequences and the way those sequences occurred across donors. To decide whether each TCR beta V gene segment behaved as functional or pseudogenic, an earlier analysis of approximately 620 of the donors relied on high-throughput TCR beta sequencing. Donor age, sex, ethnicity and CMV serostatus were collected together with the repertoire data. A later genetic analysis used genome-wide SNP genotypes for about 55% of the 666 donors, treating that subset as a discovery cohort. Every repertoire in the discovery cohort had been generated on one and the same sequencing platform. HLA typing included class I and class II loci at four-digit resolution. The number of donors typed differed by locus, with roughly 620-630 for A, B, C, DRB1 and DQB1, more than 500 for DQA1, about 610 for DPA1, and around 450 for DPB1. Roughly 5 DR-DQ haplotypes were handled as single units for association and clustering because linkage in the cohort was strong. Across 398 genotyped donors of the cohort, an average of about 220,000 unique TCR beta nucleotide sequences per donor were sequenced, and roughly a sixth of those sequences were non-productive. Overall study results and their limits: Correlated functional status among segregating V segments might reflect linkage disequilibrium, but an unknown experimental factor could not be ruled out. The 87-base-pair reads could not distinguish some IMGT-functional V segments, including TRBV6-2 and TRBV6-3, so those segments were excluded. The classifier was reported to diagnose cytomegalovirus status with high specificity and sensitivity in both the original and validation cohorts. An earlier analysis of around 500 of the donors showed that most TCR beta V segments appeared in productive rearrangements either about 90% or about 30% of the time, which broadly matched IMGT annotations. While some public TCRs were present in many individuals, most TCR sequences turned up only very rarely across donors. About 15 rarely observed V segments, including chromosome 9 orphons, were excluded from the earlier analysis of approximately 500 of the donors because counts were too low. Most CMV-associated TCR beta chains appeared to be HLA-restricted in a later analysis, and the HLA associations seemed to be driven largely by CMV exposure. In a later analysis, HLA-associated TCR beta chains were found to be more clonally expanded and to have lower generation probabilities than equally common non-associated chains. In a later genetic analysis, fewer N-insertions in productive TCRs were reported among donors in an Asian-associated ancestry cluster than the approximately 670-donor mean. A further reported finding was that TCR beta sequences accurately predicted the HLA-A and HLA-B alleles for most subjects in the first cohort. A group of highly shared sequence variants was considered likely to be a technical artifact of the sequencing pipeline. An association between a missense DCLRE1C variant and V-gene and J-gene trimming of TCR beta chains was found in a later genetic analysis and replicated in an independent cohort. Strong co-occurrence of HLA alleles, especially DR and DQ, made assigning TCR associations to individual alleles difficult. According to a later analysis, TCR association rates differed among HLA loci, with DRB1 alleles showing the most associated TCRs and HLA-C alleles showing the fewest. Sequencing depth was assumed to be roughly uniform across donors in the presence/absence analyses, though that assumption may not hold. Specific HLA alleles were associated with 18,000 or so TCR beta sequences at a false discovery rate of 0.05 in a later analysis. Several of the top co-occurrence clusters appeared to be linked to parvovirus B19, influenza, CMV and Epstein-Barr virus, according to a later analysis. This cohort had only TCR beta chains sequenced, and the lack of alpha or paired-chain data limited which features could be detected. According to the authors, the approach could potentially be generalized to other disease states and immunological phenotypes. Because HLA typing was unavailable for some donors at each locus, only the typed subset was used in association tests. The study gave a list of 150 to 200 TCR beta chains associated with cytomegalovirus. For the cohort, immune exposure information was limited to CMV serostatus. Three of the identified cytomegalovirus-associated TCR beta chains were confirmed in vitro to be specific for cytomegalovirus antigens.

V trim: 0 bases; J trim: 4 bases; unmatched bases: 1. Via the germline V gene, CDR1 is SGHRS and CDR2 YFSETQ. From the cysteine through the phenylalanine, the CDR3 covers 14 amino acids. Only the CDR3 DNA is retained, 42 bases long and in frame from the first base. The cohort comprised some 680 healthy bone marrow donors. At the time of sampling, all cohort members were nominally healthy, though unrecorded immune exposures were likely present. The donor was CMV seronegative and was included in the group of about 350 seronegative cohort members. Every donor gave a peripheral blood sample, and the peripheral blood mononuclear cells from that sample were used for TCR beta sequencing. The Qiagen DNeasy Blood Extraction Kit was used to extract genomic DNA from the blood cell samples.

The TCR comes from a man aged 50-60 years in good health and CMV-seronegative. The material sequenced was PBMCs. Here the chain combines TRBV5-1 and TRBJ2-5; 9 central bases correspond to TRBD1. The DNA reads as follows: TGCGCCAGCAGCTTGGCGACAGGGGGAGAGACCCAGTACTTC. It is translated as CASSLATGGETQYF. Beyond the CDR3, the reference TRBV5-1 and TRBJ2-5 genes provide the residues; the full variable domain reads: KAGVTQTPRYLIKTRGQQVTLSCSPISGHRSVSWYQQTPGQGLQFLFEYFSETQRNKGNFPGRFSGRQFSNSRSEMNVSTLELGDSALYLCASSLATGGETQYFGPGTRLLVL.